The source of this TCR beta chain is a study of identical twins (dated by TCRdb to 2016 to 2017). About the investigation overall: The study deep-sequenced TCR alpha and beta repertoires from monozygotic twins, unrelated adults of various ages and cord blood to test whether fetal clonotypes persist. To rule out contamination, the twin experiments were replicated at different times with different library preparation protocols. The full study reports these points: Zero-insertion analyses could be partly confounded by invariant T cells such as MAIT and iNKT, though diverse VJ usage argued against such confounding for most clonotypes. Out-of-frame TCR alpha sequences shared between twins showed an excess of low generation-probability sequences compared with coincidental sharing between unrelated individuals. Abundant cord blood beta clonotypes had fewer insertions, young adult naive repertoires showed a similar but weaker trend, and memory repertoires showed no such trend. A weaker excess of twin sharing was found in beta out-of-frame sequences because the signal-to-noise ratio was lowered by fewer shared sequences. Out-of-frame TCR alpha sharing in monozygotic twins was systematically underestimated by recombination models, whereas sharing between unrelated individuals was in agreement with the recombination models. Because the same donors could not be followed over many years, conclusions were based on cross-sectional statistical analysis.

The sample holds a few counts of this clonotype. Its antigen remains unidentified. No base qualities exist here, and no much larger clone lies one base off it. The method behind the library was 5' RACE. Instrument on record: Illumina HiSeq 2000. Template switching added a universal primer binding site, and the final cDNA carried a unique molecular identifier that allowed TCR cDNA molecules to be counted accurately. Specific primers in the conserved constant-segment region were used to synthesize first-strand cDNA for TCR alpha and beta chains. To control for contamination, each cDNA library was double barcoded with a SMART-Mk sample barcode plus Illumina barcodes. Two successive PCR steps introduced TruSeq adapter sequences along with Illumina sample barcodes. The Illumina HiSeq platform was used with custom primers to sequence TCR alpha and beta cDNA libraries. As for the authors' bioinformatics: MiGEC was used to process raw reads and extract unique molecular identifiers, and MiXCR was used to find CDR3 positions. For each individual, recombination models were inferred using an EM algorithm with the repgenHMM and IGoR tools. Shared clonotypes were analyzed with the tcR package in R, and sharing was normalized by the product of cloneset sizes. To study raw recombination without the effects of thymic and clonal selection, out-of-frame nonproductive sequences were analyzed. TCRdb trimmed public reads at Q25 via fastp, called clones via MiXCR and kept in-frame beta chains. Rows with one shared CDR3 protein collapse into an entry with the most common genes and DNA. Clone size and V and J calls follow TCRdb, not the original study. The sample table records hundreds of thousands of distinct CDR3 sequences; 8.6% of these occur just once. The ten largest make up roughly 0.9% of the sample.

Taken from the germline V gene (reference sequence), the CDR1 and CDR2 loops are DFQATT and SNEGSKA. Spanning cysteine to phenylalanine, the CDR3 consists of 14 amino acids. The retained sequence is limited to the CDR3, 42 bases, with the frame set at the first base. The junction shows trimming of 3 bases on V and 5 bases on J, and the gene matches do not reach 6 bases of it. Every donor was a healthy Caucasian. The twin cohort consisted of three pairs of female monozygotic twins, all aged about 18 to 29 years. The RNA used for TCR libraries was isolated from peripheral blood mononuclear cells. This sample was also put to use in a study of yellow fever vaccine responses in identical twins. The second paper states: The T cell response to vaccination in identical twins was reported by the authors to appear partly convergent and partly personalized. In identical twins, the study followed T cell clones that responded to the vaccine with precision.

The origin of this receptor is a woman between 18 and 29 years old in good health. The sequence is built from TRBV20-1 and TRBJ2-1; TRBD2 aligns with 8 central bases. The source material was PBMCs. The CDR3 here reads CSASLAGQNNEQFF. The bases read TGCAGTGCTAGCTTAGCGGGGCAGAACAATGAGCAGTTCTTC.